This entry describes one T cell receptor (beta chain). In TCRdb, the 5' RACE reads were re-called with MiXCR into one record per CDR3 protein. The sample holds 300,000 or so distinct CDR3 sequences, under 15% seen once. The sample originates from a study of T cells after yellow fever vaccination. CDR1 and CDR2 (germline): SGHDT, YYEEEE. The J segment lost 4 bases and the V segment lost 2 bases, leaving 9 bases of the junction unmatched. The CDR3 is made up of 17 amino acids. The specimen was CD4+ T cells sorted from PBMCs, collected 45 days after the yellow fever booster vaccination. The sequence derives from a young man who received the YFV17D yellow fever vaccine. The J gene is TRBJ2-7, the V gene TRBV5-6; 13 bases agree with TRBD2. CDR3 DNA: TGTGCCAGCAGCTTAAAAGGCAGGACTAGCGGGAGTTACGAGCAGTACTTC. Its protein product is CASSLKGRTSGSYEQYF.